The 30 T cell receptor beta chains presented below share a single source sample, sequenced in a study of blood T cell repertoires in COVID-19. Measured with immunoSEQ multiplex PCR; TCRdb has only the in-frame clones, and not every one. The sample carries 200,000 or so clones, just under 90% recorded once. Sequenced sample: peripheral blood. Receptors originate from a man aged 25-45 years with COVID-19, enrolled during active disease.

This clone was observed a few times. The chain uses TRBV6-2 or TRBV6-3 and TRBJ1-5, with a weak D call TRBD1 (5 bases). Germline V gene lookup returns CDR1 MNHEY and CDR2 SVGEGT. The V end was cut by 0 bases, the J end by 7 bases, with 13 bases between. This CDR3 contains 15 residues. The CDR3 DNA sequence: TGTGCCAGCAGTTACTCTGGGTCCCAGGGACAGCCCCAGCATTTT. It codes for CASSYSGSQGQPQHF.

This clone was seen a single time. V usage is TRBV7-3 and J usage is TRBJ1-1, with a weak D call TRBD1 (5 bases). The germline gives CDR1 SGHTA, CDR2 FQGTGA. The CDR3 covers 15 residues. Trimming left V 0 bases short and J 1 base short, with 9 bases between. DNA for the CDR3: TGTGCCAGCAGCTTAACTCCACAGGAGAACACTGAAGCTTTCTTT. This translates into CASSLTPQENTEAFF.

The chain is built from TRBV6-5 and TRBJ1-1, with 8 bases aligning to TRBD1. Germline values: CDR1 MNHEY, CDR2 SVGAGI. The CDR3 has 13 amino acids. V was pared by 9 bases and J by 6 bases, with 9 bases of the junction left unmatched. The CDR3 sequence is CASTDRESPEAFF. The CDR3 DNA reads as TGTGCCAGTACGGACAGGGAGAGTCCTGAAGCTTTCTTT.

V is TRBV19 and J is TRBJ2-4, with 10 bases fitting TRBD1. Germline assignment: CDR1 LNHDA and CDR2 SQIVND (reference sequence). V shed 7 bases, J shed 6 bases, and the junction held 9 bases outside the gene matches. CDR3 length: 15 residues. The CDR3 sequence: CASTYTGQGRNIQYF. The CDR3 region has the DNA TGTGCCAGTACCTACACGGGACAGGGGAGAAACATTCAGTACTTC.

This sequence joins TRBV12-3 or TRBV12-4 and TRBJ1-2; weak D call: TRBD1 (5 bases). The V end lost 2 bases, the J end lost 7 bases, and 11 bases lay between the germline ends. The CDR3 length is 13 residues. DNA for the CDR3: TGTGCCAGCAGTTTAAGGAGGGGCTCTGGCTACACCTTC. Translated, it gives CASSLRRGSGYTF.

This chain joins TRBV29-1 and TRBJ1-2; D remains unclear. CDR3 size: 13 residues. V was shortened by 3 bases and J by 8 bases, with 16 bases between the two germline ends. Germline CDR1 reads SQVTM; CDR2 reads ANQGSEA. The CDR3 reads CSVDWGALSGYTF. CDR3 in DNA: TGCAGCGTTGATTGGGGAGCCCTATCCGGCTACACCTTC.

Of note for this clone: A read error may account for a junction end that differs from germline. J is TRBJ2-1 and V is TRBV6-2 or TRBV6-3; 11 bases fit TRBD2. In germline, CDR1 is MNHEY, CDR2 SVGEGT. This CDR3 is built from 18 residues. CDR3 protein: CASTPTPTSGRTYNGQFF. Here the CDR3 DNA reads TGTGCCAGCACCCCAACCCCAACTAGCGGGAGAACCTACAATGGGCAGTTCTTC.

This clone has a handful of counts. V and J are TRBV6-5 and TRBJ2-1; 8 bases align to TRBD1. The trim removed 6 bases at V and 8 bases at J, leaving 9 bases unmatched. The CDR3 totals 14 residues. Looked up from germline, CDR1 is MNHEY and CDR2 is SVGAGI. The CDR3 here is CASRTDRAVDEQFF. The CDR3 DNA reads TGTGCCAGCAGGACGGACAGGGCGGTAGATGAGCAGTTCTTC.

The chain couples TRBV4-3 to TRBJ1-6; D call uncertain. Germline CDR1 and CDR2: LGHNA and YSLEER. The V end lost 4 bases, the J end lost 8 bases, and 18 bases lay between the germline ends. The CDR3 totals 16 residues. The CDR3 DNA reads TGCGCCAGCAGCCCGGGAAGAGGGCACGGGGATTCACCCCTCCACTTT. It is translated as CASSPGRGHGDSPLHF.

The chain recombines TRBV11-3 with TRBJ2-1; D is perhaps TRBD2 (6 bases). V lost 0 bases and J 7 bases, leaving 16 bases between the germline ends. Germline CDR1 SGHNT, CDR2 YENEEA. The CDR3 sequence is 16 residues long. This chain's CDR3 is CASSLEEGGPKNEQFF. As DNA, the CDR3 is TGTGCCAGCAGCTTAGAGGAGGGCGGCCCAAAAAATGAGCAGTTCTTC.

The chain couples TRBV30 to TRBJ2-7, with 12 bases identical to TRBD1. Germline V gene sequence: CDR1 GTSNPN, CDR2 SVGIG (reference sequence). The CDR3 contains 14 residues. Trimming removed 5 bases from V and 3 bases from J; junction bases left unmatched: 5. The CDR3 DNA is TGTGCCTGGTCCCGGGACAGGGGGCTCTACGAGCAGTACTTC. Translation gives CAWSRDRGLYEQYF.

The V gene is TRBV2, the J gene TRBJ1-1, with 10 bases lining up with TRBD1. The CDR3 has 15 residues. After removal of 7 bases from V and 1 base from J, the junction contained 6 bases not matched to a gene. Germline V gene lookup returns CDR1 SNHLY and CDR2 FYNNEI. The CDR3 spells CASIWTGGPNTEAFF. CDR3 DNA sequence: TGTGCCAGCATTTGGACAGGGGGGCCGAACACTGAAGCTTTCTTT. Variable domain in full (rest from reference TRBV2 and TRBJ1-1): EPEVTQTPSHQVTQMGQEVILRCVPISNHLYFYWYRQILGQKVEFLVSFYNNEISEKSEIFDDQFSVERPDGSNFTLKIRSTKLEDSAMYFCASIWTGGPNTEAFFGQGTRLTVV.

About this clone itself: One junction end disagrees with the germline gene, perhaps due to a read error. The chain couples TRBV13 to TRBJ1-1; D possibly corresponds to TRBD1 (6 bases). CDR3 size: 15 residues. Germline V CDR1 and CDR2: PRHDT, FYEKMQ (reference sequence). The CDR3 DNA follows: TGTGCCAGCAACTTAAGGGGGGGGCGCAGGGCTGAAGCTTTCTTT. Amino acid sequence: CASNLRGGRRAEAFF.

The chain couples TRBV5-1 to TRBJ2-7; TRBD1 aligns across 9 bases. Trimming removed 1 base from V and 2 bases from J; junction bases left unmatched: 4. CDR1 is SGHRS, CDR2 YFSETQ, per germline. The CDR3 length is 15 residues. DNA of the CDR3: TGCGCCAGCAGCTTGTGGACAGGGGAACCCTACGAGCAGTACTTC. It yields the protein CASSLWTGEPYEQYF.

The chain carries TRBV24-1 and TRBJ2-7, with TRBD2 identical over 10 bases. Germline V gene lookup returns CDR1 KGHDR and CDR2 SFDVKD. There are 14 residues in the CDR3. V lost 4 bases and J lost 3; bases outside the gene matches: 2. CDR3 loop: CATSEAGGNYEQYF. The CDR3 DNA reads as TGTGCCACCAGTGAAGCGGGAGGGAACTACGAGCAGTACTTC.

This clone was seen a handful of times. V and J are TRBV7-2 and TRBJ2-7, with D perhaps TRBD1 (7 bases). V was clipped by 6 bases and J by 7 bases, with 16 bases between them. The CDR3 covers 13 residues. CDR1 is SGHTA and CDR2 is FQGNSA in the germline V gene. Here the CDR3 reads CASSLDRAGEQYF. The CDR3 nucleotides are TGTGCCAGCAGTCTAGACAGGGCGGGGGAGCAGTACTTC. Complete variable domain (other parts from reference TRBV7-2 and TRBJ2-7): GAGVSQSPSNKVTEKGKDVELRCDPISGHTALYWYRQSLGQGLEFLIYFQGNSAPDKSGLPSDRFSAERTGGSVSTLTIQRTQQEDSAVYLCASSLDRAGEQYFGPGTRLTVT.

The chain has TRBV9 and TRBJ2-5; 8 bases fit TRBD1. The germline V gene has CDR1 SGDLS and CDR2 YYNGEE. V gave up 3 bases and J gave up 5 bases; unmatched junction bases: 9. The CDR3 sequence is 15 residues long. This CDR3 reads CASSATGALWETQYF. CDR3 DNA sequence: TGTGCCAGCAGCGCGACAGGGGCGCTTTGGGAGACCCAGTACTTC.

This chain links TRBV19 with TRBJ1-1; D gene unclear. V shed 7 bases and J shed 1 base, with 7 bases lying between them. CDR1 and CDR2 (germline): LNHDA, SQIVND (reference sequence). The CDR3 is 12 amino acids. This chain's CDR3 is CASKQPNTEAFF. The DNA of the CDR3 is TGTGCCAGTAAACAGCCGAACACTGAAGCTTTCTTT.

CDR3: CASSQDVGGWLTRYTF. CDR3 nucleotide sequence: TGTGCCAGCAGCCAAGATGTGGGGGGGTGGCTGACGCGCTACACCTTC. The chain employs TRBV3-1 (or the pseudogene TRBV3-2) and TRBJ1-2; a possible D gene is TRBD1 (5 bases). The ends were cut back, 0 bases at V and 9 bases at J, with 20 bases in the middle. This CDR3 has 16 amino acids. The germline CDR1 and CDR2 sequences are LGHDT and YNNKEL (reference sequence).

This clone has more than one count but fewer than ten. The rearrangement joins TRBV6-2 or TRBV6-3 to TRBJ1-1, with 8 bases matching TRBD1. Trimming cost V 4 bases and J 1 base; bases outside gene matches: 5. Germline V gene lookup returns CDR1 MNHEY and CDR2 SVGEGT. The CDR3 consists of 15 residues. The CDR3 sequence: CASSSGQGGNTEAFF. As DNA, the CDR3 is TGTGCCAGCAGTTCAGGACAGGGTGGGAACACTGAAGCTTTCTTT.

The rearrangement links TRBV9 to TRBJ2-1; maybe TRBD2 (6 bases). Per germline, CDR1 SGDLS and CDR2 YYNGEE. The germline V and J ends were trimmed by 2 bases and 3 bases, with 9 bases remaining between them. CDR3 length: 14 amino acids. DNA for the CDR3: TGTGCCAGCAGCGTCTCGGGGGACTACAATGAGCAGTTCTTC. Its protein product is CASSVSGDYNEQFF.

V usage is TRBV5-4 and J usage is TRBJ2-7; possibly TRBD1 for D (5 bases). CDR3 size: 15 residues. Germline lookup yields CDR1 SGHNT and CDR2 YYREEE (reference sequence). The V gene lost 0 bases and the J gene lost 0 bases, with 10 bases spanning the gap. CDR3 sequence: CASSLGRGLSYEQYF. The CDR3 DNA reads TGTGCCAGCAGCTTGGGTAGGGGCCTCTCCTACGAGCAGTACTTC.

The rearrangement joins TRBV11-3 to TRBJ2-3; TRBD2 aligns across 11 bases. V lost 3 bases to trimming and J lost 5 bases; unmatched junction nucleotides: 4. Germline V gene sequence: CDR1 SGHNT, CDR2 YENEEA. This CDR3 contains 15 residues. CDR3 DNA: TGTGCCAGCAGCTTCGGGCTAGCGGGGGGAGATACGCAGTATTTT. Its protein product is CASSFGLAGGDTQYF.

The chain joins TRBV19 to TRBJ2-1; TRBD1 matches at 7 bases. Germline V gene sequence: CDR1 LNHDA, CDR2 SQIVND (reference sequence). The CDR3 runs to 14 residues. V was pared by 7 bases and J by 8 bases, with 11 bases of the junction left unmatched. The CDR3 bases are TGTGCCAGTACTAGGGGGCGAAGTAGCGATGAGCAGTTCTTC. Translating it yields CASTRGRSSDEQFF.

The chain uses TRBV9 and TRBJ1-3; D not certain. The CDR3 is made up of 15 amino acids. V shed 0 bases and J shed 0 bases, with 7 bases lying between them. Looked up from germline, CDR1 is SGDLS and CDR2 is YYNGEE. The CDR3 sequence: CASSVVSGSGNTIYF. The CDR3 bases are TGTGCCAGCAGCGTAGTATCCGGCTCTGGAAACACCATATATTTT.

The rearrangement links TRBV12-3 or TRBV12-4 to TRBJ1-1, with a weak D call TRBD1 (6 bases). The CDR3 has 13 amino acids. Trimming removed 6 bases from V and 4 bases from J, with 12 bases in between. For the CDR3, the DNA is TGTGCCAGCAGCCTCACAGGGACCACTGAAGCTTTCTTT. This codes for CASSLTGTTEAFF.

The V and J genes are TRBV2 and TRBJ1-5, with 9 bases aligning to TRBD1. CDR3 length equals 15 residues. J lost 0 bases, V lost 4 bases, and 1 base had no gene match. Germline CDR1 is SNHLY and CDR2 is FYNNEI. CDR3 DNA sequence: TGTGCCAGCAGTGCACAGGGGGCTAGCAATCAGCCCCAGCATTTT. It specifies CASSAQGASNQPQHF. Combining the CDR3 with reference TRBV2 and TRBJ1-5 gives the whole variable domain EPEVTQTPSHQVTQMGQEVILRCVPISNHLYFYWYRQILGQKVEFLVSFYNNEISEKSEIFDDQFSVERPDGSNFTLKIRSTKLEDSAMYFCASSAQGASNQPQHFGDGTRLSIL.

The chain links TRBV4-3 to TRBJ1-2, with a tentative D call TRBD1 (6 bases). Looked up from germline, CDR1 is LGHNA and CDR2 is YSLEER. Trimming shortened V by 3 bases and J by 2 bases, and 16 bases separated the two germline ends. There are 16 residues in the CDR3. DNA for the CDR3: TGCGCCAGCAGCCACATTACAGGGTCCCTAAACTATGGCTACACCTTC. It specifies CASSHITGSLNYGYTF.

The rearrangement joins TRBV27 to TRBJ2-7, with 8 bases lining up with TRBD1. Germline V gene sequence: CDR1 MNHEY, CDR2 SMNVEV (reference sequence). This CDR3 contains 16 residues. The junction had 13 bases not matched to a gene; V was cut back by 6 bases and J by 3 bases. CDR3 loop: CASSTDIGTGDYEQYF. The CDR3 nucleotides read TGTGCCAGCAGCACCGACATTGGGACAGGAGACTACGAGCAGTACTTC.

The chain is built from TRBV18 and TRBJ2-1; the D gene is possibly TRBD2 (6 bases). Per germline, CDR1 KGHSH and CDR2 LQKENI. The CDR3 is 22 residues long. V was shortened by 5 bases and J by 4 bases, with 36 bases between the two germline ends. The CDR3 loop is CASSSGTGIVVDERTTYNEQFF. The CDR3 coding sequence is TGTGCCAGCTCATCCGGGACGGGGATCGTGGTGGATGAGCGGACTACTTACAATGAGCAGTTCTTC.